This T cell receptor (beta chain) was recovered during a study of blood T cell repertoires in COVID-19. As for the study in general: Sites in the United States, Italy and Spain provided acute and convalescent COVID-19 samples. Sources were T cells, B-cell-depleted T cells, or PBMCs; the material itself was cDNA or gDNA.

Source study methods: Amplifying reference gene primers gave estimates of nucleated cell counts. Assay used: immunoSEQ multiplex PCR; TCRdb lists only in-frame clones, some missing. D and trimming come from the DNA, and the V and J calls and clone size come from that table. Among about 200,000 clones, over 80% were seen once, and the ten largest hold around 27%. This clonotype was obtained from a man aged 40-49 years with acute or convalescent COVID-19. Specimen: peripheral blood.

CDR3 nucleotide sequence: TGTGCCAGCAGCGTAAGCGGGGGCAAAGATACGCAGTATTTT. Encoded protein: CASSVSGGKDTQYF. The genes are TRBV9 and TRBJ2-3; 8 bases align to TRBD2. The CDR3 sequence is 14 residues long. Trimming took 1 base from V and 5 from J; bases not matched to a gene: 3. Per germline, CDR1 SGDLS and CDR2 YYNGEE.